This T cell receptor (beta chain) originates from a study of T cell responses to AZD1222 COVID-19 vaccine (dated by TCRdb to about 2021). Regarding the research as a whole: TCR sequencing covered roughly 230 trial participants: about 210 given two doses of AZD1222 and 26 given two doses of MenACWY control vaccine. Trial participants were enrolled by age into subgroups of 18-55, 56-69 and 70-plus years, and 148, 28 and 57 TCR-sequenced participants, respectively, were included in these subgroups.

The CDR3 regions of human TCRbeta chains were subjected to immunosequencing. In the source study's methods: Repertoire TCRs were matched against a reference library of SARS-CoV-2-specific TCRs generated with the MIRA antigen-specificity platform. Breadth meant the fraction of unique TCRs that were SARS-CoV-2-associated, whereas depth meant the fraction of total T cells that were SARS-CoV-2-associated. Using the MIRA data, each spike-specific TCR was mapped to the spike region that the TCR reacts to and placed in a CD4 or CD8 class. Log10-transformed breadth and depth values were compared by one-way ANOVA with Sidak's multiple comparisons tests. This immuneACCESS table, as held by TCRdb, lists in-frame sequences with V and J called but not all clones. Of the missing ones, under half trace to an unresolved V gene in checked studies; the others have no known cause. That table supplies the V and J calls and clone size; D and trimming were determined from the DNA. In this sample the table shows some 190,000 clones, about nine tenths of which occur a single time. The ten largest account for around 2% of the sample.

In the germline V gene (reference sequence), CDR1 corresponds to LNHDA and CDR2 to SQIVND. Spanning cysteine to phenylalanine, the CDR3 consists of 14 amino acids. The only DNA kept is the CDR3, 42 bases in frame from the first base. Trimming removed 3 bases from V and 7 bases from J, leaving 12 bases between the germline ends. The time point label on this specimen signifies: about 28 days (+/-7) after the second vaccine dose. AZD1222 recipients with second doses at about 4 weeks or about 12 weeks were pooled, because spike-specific TCR depth and breadth did not differ between schedules. Vaccinee samples were obtained from the UK trials COV001 and COV002, which included a single-blind randomized controlled phase 2/3 trial of AZD1222 (ChAdOx1 nCoV-19) in healthy adults. For TCRbeta chain sequencing, PBMC samples from trial participants were taken at day 0 and at day 28 after the second dose. General conclusions and limits of the study: Because no day 14 peak-response samples were available, the repertoires could be characterized only after the peak T cell response. Participants were mostly white British, with more females than males. The authors suggested clonal diversity may have been underestimated. The 56-69-year group was small, and its depth increase did not reach significance, likely because of low power. After two AZD1222 doses, spike-specific TCR breadth and depth were significantly higher than at day 0 and than in MenACWY recipients. Vaccine-associated CD4 TCRs spanned the whole spike protein, with dominant responses in regions 160-218 and 743-854. Nearly half of unique spike-specific TCRs reportedly recognized epitopes outside regions mutated in the B.1.351 and B.1.1.7 variants. Conclusions about previously exposed vaccinees are limited, since just 6 or 7 AZD1222 recipients were seropositive for SARS-CoV-2 at baseline.

Of note for this clone: Its target antigen remains unknown. Nothing much larger sits one base from this clone, and base qualities are not available.

The TCR comes from an adult who received the AZD1222 COVID-19 vaccine. The rearrangement combines TRBV19 with TRBJ2-2; the D gene is perhaps TRBD1, from 5 matching bases. The sequenced sample was peripheral blood, obtained 28 days after the second AZD1222 dose. The base sequence is TGTGCCAGTAGTATTGCAGGGAAGAACGGGGAGCTGTTTTTT. It specifies CASSIAGKNGELFF.